These 13 T cell receptor beta chains share one sample of origin, sequenced in a study of molecular identifiers for immune sequencing clone quantification. TCRdb ran MiXCR on the PCR reads and lists one entry per CDR3 protein. Of approximately 59,000 distinct CDR3 sequences listed, 15% to 20% were seen once; the top ten hold 1.5% to 1.9%. Sequenced input: naive CD8+ T cells from blood, with Jurkat cell RNA spiked in. Subset described: FACS-sorted CD8+CD4-CCR7+CD45RA+ naive T cells. The receptors here all came from a human donor in good health. Some libraries in this study had Jurkat cell RNA spiked in.

To note about this clonotype: Given a much more abundant clone one base away, this may be a read error. The V and J genes are TRBV4-2 and TRBJ2-7, with 7 positions matching TRBD2. CDR3 length equals 15 residues. Germline CDR1 LGHNA, CDR2 YNFKEQ. With 1 base clipped from V and 6 bases from J, the junction kept 9 bases outside the gene matches. The CDR3 DNA reads TGTGCCAGCAGCCAAGGGCCTAGCGGAAACTGCGAGCAGTACTTC. Translated: CASSQGPSGNCEQYF.

A few counts support this clonotype. V and J are TRBV7-6 and TRBJ2-1; possibly TRBD2 for D (6 bases). V dropped 1 base and J dropped 9 bases, with 19 bases sitting between them. This CDR3 spans 16 amino acids. Germline values: CDR1 SGHVS, CDR2 FNYEAQ. The CDR3 DNA sequence: TGTGCCAGCAGCTTAGTCCCTATCCAACTAGCCGCTGAGCAGTTCTTC. Translated, it gives CASSLVPIQLAAEQFF.

This clonotype was counted at least ten times. CDR3 region: CASSGTGLNTGELFF. CDR3 nucleotides: TGTGCCAGCAGTGGGACAGGTTTGAACACCGGGGAGCTGTTTTTT. The chain links TRBV6-1 to TRBJ2-2; 7 nucleotides line up with TRBD1. Germline-derived CDR1 and CDR2 are MNHNS and SASEGT. Trimming cost V 4 bases and J 1 base; bases outside gene matches: 3. The CDR3 is made up of 15 amino acids.

This clonotype was recorded only once. The V call is TRBV11-2, the J call TRBJ2-5; 14 positions agree with TRBD2. This CDR3 contains 16 residues. The V and J ends lost 3 bases and 4 bases, in that order; junction bases with no gene match: 4. The germline CDR1 and CDR2 sequences are SGHAT and FQNNGV. CDR3 sequence: CASSLGLAGVGETQYF. CDR3 coding DNA: TGTGCCAGCAGCTTGGGACTAGCGGGAGTAGGAGAGACCCAGTACTTC.

In this sample, this clonotype turned up many times. This chain joins TRBV19 and TRBJ1-5, with D perhaps TRBD1 (5 bases). Germline CDR1 reads LNHDA; CDR2 reads SQIVND (reference sequence). Trimming took 5 bases from V and 0 from J, leaving 14 bases between them. There are 16 residues in the CDR3. CDR3 nucleotides: TGTGCCAGTAGTGCCACGGGGACCGGTAGCAATCAGCCCCAGCATTTT. This encodes CASSATGTGSNQPQHF.

This clonotype was seen ten or more times. J is TRBJ2-3 and V is TRBV28, with 8 bases fitting TRBD2. The CDR3 is 18 amino acids. Germline CDR1 MDHEN, CDR2 SYDVKM. After removal of 2 bases from V and 0 bases from J, the junction contained 10 bases not matched to a gene. The CDR3 coding sequence is TGTGCCAGCAGTTTACCCCGGGCCCTAGCGGGTAGCACAGATACGCAGTATTTT. Translated: CASSLPRALAGSTDTQYF.

Notes on this clonotype: The junction departs from germline at one end; a sequencing error may be responsible. The chain joins TRBV2 to TRBJ1-2, with D possibly being TRBD1 (5 bases). Per the germline V gene, CDR1 is SNHLY and CDR2 is FYNNEI. The CDR3 extends over 14 amino acids. CDR3 nucleotides: TGTGCCAGCGTCACCGGCGCTACGGACAATGGCCACACCTTC. This sequence encodes CASVTGATDNGHTF.

This clonotype came up many times. In DNA form, the CDR3 reads TGCGCCAGCAGCCAAGGTCAACTAGTACCAAGAAGGGGCTACACCTTC. It translates to CASSQGQLVPRRGYTF. J is TRBJ1-2 and V is TRBV4-3; unclear D gene. Germline V gives CDR1 LGHNA, CDR2 YSLEER. Trimming removed 1 base from V and 8 bases from J, with 20 bases in between. The CDR3 is 16 amino acids.

Only a few counts were recorded for this clonotype. The chain uses TRBV2 and TRBJ2-5; 8 bases map to TRBD1. Germline V gene data show CDR1 as SNHLY and CDR2 as FYNNEI. The CDR3 extends over 15 amino acids. After removal of 1 base from V and 7 bases from J, the junction contained 8 bases not matched to a gene. CDR3: CASSEVSGGRGTQYF. The CDR3 DNA reads as TGTGCCAGCAGTGAAGTCTCAGGGGGCCGCGGGACCCAGTACTTC.

This clonotype was observed at least ten times. V usage is TRBV10-1 and J usage is TRBJ2-7; 8 nucleotides match TRBD2. V lost 3 bases to trimming and J lost 6 bases; unmatched junction nucleotides: 10. Germline values: CDR1 WNHNN, CDR2 SYGVQD (reference sequence). This CDR3 spans 15 amino acids. CDR3 loop: CASSEVELADLEQYF. The CDR3 DNA follows: TGCGCCAGCAGTGAAGTGGAACTAGCGGACCTCGAGCAGTACTTC.

This clonotype appeared many times. This rearrangement joins TRBV7-9 to TRBJ2-2; D gene uncertain. Germline loops: CDR1 SEHNR, CDR2 FQNEAQ (reference sequence). Trimming stripped 3 bases from V and 4 bases from J, with 3 bases between. The CDR3 is 12 amino acids. As DNA, the CDR3 is TGTGCCAGCAGCTTGGGCACCGGGGAGCTGTTTTTT. Amino acids: CASSLGTGELFF.

The V gene is TRBV10-1, the J gene TRBJ2-5; possible D gene TRBD2, 6 bases. Germline V gene sequence: CDR1 WNHNN, CDR2 SYGVQD (reference sequence). V gave up 3 bases and J gave up 3 bases, with 14 bases separating them. The CDR3 consists of 15 residues. The CDR3 protein is CASSDGGRNEETQYF. CDR3 coding DNA: TGCGCCAGCAGTGATGGAGGGAGGAACGAAGAGACCCAGTACTTC.

This clonotype was detected ten times or more. V is TRBV7-2 and J is TRBJ2-3; D tentatively fits TRBD1 or TRBD2 (5 bases each). The CDR3 spans 17 residues. Germline V gene lookup returns CDR1 SGHTA and CDR2 FQGNSA. V lost 0 bases to trimming and J lost 2 bases, with 15 bases between them. CDR3 in amino acids: CASSLAFRGEVTDTQYF. The CDR3 DNA sequence: TGTGCCAGCAGCTTAGCGTTCCGGGGCGAAGTCACAGATACGCAGTATTTT.